One sample yielded the 28 T cell receptor beta chains listed below, sequenced in a study of Graves' ophthalmopathy and Graves' hyperthyroidism. RNA transcripts yielded amplified TCR beta CDR3 regions. Following a first-round RT-PCR that used HTBI primers, a second-round multiplex PCR was carried out. TCRdb independently ran MiXCR on the multiplex PCR reads; one entry per CDR3 protein. The sample holds about 370,000 distinct CDR3 sequences, roughly 15% seen once. What was sequenced was peripheral blood. The origin of the receptors is an adult woman with stable Graves' hyperthyroidism.

This clonotype was found many times. The chain couples TRBV12-3 or TRBV12-4 to TRBJ2-2; 15 nucleotides align to TRBD2. J was trimmed by 7 bases and V by 5 bases; bases with no gene match: 2. The CDR3 consists of 15 residues. In DNA form, the CDR3 reads TGTGCCAGCAGTCCGGGACTAGCGGGGGGCGGGGAGCTGTTTTTT. It is translated as CASSPGLAGGGELFF.

This clonotype has ten or more counts. The V and J genes are TRBV5-6 and TRBJ2-7; 9 nucleotides align to TRBD1. After removal of 4 bases from V and 5 bases from J, the junction contained 7 bases not matched to a gene. Germline values: CDR1 SGHDT, CDR2 YYEEEE. This CDR3 is built from 14 residues. The CDR3 nucleotides are TGTGCCAGCAGCCACCGACAGGGGGTAAACGAGCAGTACTTC. It yields the protein CASSHRQGVNEQYF.

This clonotype was recorded at least ten times. The J gene is TRBJ1-1, the V gene TRBV20-1; no firm D call. CDR1 and CDR2 from the germline V gene are DFQATT and SNEGSKA (reference sequence). The CDR3 is 11 amino acids. V lost 6 bases to trimming and J lost 1 base, with 6 bases between them. The CDR3 spells CSARQNTEAFF. CDR3 DNA: TGCAGTGCCAGGCAGAACACTGAAGCTTTCTTT.

This clonotype was recorded at least ten times. V is TRBV6-5 and J is TRBJ2-7; 9 nucleotides match TRBD1. The CDR3 is made up of 15 amino acids. V dropped 7 bases and J dropped 0; count of bases not matched to a gene: 7. Germline V lookup: CDR1 MNHEY, CDR2 SVGAGI. CDR3 amino acids: CASTPGTGSSYEQYF. The CDR3 nucleotides read TGTGCCAGCACCCCAGGGACAGGGAGCTCCTACGAGCAGTACTTC.

This clonotype was seen ten or more times. This rearrangement joins TRBV12-5 to TRBJ2-1; tentatively, D is TRBD2 (6 bases). The CDR3 contains 13 residues. The V and J ends lost 8 bases and 8 bases respectively, with 16 bases between them. Germline CDR1 reads LGHNT; CDR2 reads FRNRAP. The CDR3 protein is CASWSGPEDEQFF. Written as DNA, the CDR3 is TGTGCTAGTTGGAGCGGGCCTGAGGATGAGCAGTTCTTC.

The chain carries TRBV3-1 and TRBJ1-6; 10 bases map to TRBD1. The ends lost 2 bases at V and 9 bases at J; junction bases unmatched: 10. Germline CDR1 reads LGHDT; CDR2 reads YNNKEL (reference sequence). The length of the CDR3 is 17 residues. For the CDR3, the DNA is TGTGCCAGCAGCCAACTCGGAGGGACAGGGGATCGTTCACCCCTCCACTTT. It encodes CASSQLGGTGDRSPLHF.

This clonotype was detected ten times or more. The chain employs TRBV12-3 or TRBV12-4 and TRBJ2-2; TRBD1 aligns across 12 bases. Unmatched junction bases numbered 7, after V lost 8 bases and J lost 6 bases. The CDR3 loop spans 15 amino acids. CDR3 region: CASATGTGGSGELFF. DNA for the CDR3: TGTGCCAGCGCCACCGGGACAGGGGGCTCCGGGGAGCTGTTTTTT.

Concerning this clonotype: With a much larger clone just one base away, this may be a read error. This sequence joins TRBV28 and TRBJ2-7; D might be TRBD1 (5 bases). The ends were cut back, 6 bases at V and 3 bases at J, with 15 bases in the middle. Germline CDR1 is MDHEN and CDR2 is SYDVKM. The CDR3 is made up of 14 amino acids. The CDR3 reads CASSLAQGRYEQYV. DNA for the CDR3: TGTGCCAGCAGCTTAGCTCAGGGTCGCTACGAGCAGTACGTC.

The chain employs TRBV12-3 or TRBV12-4 and TRBJ1-1; D is uncertain. The length of the CDR3 is 12 residues. V was shortened by 9 bases and J by 6 bases, with 14 bases between the two germline ends. The chain's CDR3 is CASGYRAAEAFF. Written as DNA, the CDR3 is TGTGCCAGTGGTTATAGGGCGGCTGAAGCTTTCTTT.

This clonotype was seen many times. The genes are TRBV12-5 and TRBJ1-1; D is unclear. The CDR3 has 12 residues. Germline CDR1 reads LGHNT; CDR2 reads FRNRAP. Trimming shortened V by 5 bases and J by 0 bases, and 4 bases separated the two germline ends. The CDR3 DNA follows: TGTGCTAGTGGTGTACTGAACACTGAAGCTTTCTTT. This translates into CASGVLNTEAFF.

This clonotype was observed a handful of times. The chain is built from TRBV27 and TRBJ1-2; the D gene is possibly TRBD1 (5 bases). Germline values: CDR1 MNHEY, CDR2 SMNVEV (reference sequence). V lost 5 bases, J lost 3 bases, and 13 bases lay in between. CDR3 length: 14 residues. In DNA form, the CDR3 reads TGTGCCAGCAGTCGCGGGGGAGCGGACTATGGCTACACCTTC. Its translation is CASSRGGADYGYTF.

This clonotype occurred many times. The chain has TRBV5-1 and TRBJ1-2, with TRBD1 matching over 8 bases. This CDR3 has 14 residues. J was trimmed by 6 bases and V by 3 bases; bases with no gene match: 7. Germline-derived CDR1 and CDR2 are SGHRS and YFSETQ. Here the CDR3 reads CASSSDRGGDGYTF. The CDR3 DNA is TGCGCCAGCAGCTCCGACAGGGGTGGTGATGGCTACACCTTC. The variable domain in full, with the rest retrieved from reference TRBV5-1 and TRBJ1-2, is KAGVTQTPRYLIKTRGQQVTLSCSPISGHRSVSWYQQTPGQGLQFLFEYFSETQRNKGNFPGRFSGRQFSNSRSEMNVSTLELGDSALYLCASSSDRGGDGYTFGSGTRLTVV.

This clonotype has at least ten counts. The V and J genes are TRBV27 and TRBJ2-5; no definite D call. The length of the CDR3 is 16 residues. Germline-derived CDR1 and CDR2 are MNHEY and SMNVEV (reference sequence). V was shortened by 6 bases and J by 3 bases, with 20 bases between the two germline ends. CDR3 loop: CASSSRSGLSEETQYF. CDR3 coding DNA: TGTGCCAGCAGCTCCCGGAGTGGGCTTTCGGAAGAGACCCAGTACTTC.

This clonotype was counted at least ten times. This rearrangement joins TRBV6-2 or TRBV6-3 to TRBJ2-2; 13 bases fit TRBD2. J lost 9 bases, V lost 8 bases, and 9 bases had no gene match. This CDR3 spans 15 amino acids. Germline-derived CDR1 and CDR2 are MNHEY and SVGEGT. This CDR3 is CASVGTSGMVRELFF. For the CDR3, the DNA is TGTGCCAGCGTGGGGACTAGCGGGATGGTACGGGAGCTGTTTTTT.

This clonotype was counted many times. This chain links TRBV25-1 with TRBJ2-7; D tentatively fits TRBD1 or TRBD2 (5 bases each). The CDR3 covers 14 residues. Germline V gene sequence: CDR1 MGHDK, CDR2 SYGVNS. V shed 5 bases and J shed 5 bases, with 16 bases lying between them. CDR3 sequence reads: CASSRETALHEQYF. In DNA form, the CDR3 reads TGTGCCAGCAGTAGGGAGACAGCACTGCACGAGCAGTACTTC.

This clonotype was found many times. CDR3 DNA sequence: TGTGCCAGCAGCTTAGTTCCTGGATACGAGCAGTACTTC. Translation: CASSLVPGYEQYF. The chain links TRBV7-9 to TRBJ2-7; no clear D. Germline CDR1 SEHNR, CDR2 FQNEAQ (reference sequence). V was clipped by 1 base and J by 4 bases, with 8 bases between them. The CDR3 extends over 13 amino acids.

In this sample, this clonotype turned up many times. J is TRBJ2-5 and V is TRBV5-1, with 9 bases fitting TRBD2. Germline trimming cut 6 bases from V and 5 bases from J; bases unmatched to any gene: 11. The CDR3 is 15 amino acids. The germline V gene encodes CDR1 SGHRS and CDR2 YFSETQ. The CDR3 is CASTPGTSNGETQYF. The CDR3 nucleotides read TGCGCCAGCACCCCCGGGACTAGCAATGGGGAGACCCAGTACTTC.

This clonotype was seen at least ten times. The chain carries TRBV11-2 and TRBJ2-5; a weak D match, TRBD2 (5 bases). This CDR3 region has 16 residues. Germline V gene lookup returns CDR1 SGHAT and CDR2 FQNNGV. V lost 3 bases to trimming and J lost 5 bases, with 19 bases between them. The CDR3 nucleotides read TGTGCCAGCAGCTTCTCTCGGACTCGCTTGGCGGAGACCCAGTACTTC. Residues: CASSFSRTRLAETQYF.

This clonotype has ten or more counts. The V call is TRBV20-1, the J call TRBJ2-7; D may be TRBD1 (6 bases). Germline CDR1 is DFQATT and CDR2 is SNEGSKA (reference sequence). Trimming cost V 2 bases and J 7 bases, with 15 bases left between them. This CDR3 comprises 13 residues. CDR3 bases: TGCAGTGCTAGATTACGAGGGGGACGGGAGCAGTACTTC. Protein: CSARLRGGREQYF.

This clonotype was counted ten times or more. Possible read error: a much larger clone is one base away. V is TRBV12-3 or TRBV12-4 and J is TRBJ1-5; unclear D gene. CDR3 size: 14 residues. Trimming removed 6 bases at V and 9 bases at J, with 18 bases between. The chain's CDR3 is CASSPEGGHLPQHF. The CDR3 nucleotides are TGTGCCAGCAGCCCAGAGGGAGGGCATCTGCCCCAGCATTTT.

Many counts were recorded for this clonotype. This chain links TRBV12-3 or TRBV12-4 with TRBJ2-2, with 12 nucleotides matching TRBD2. The CDR3 is 15 amino acids. After removal of 6 bases from V and 8 bases from J, the junction contained 7 bases not matched to a gene. CDR3 nucleotide sequence: TGTGCCAGCAGCCTTGGACTAGCGGGACTAGGGGAGCTGTTTTTT. Translated: CASSLGLAGLGELFF.

There are many counts of this clonotype. The J gene is TRBJ1-2, the V gene TRBV19; no clear D. CDR1 LNHDA and CDR2 SQIVND come from the germline V gene (reference sequence). V dropped 7 bases and J dropped 3 bases, with 15 bases sitting between them. There are 14 residues in the CDR3. CDR3 amino acids: CASTLTVFDYGYTF. The CDR3 nucleotides are TGTGCCAGTACCCTAACGGTGTTCGACTATGGCTACACCTTC.

The chain carries TRBV3-1 and TRBJ2-4; 7 bases fit TRBD1. CDR3 length equals 13 residues. V gave up 3 bases and J gave up 7 bases; unmatched junction bases: 3. Germline CDR1 LGHDT, CDR2 YNNKEL (reference sequence). The CDR3 DNA sequence: TGTGCCAGCAGCCACCAACAGGGGAACATTCAGTACTTC. This sequence encodes CASSHQQGNIQYF.

The table lists this clonotype with a few counts. Here the CDR3 DNA reads TGTGCCAGCAGCCTCGAAGCGTCCCGCGCCCAAGAGACCCAGTACTTC. Translation gives CASSLEASRAQETQYF. The chain combines TRBV14 with TRBJ2-5; the D is unclear. V lost 4 bases and J lost 1, with 16 bases in between. Germline CDR1 reads SGHDN; CDR2 reads FVKESK. The CDR3 loop spans 16 amino acids.

This clonotype has at least ten counts. This chain uses TRBV19 with TRBJ1-1; 10 bases are shared with TRBD1. This CDR3 is built from 15 residues. V lost 6 bases to trimming and J lost 5 bases; unmatched junction nucleotides: 9. Germline V CDR1 and CDR2: LNHDA, SQIVND (reference sequence). The CDR3: CASRTLGQGLTEAFF. CDR3 DNA sequence: TGTGCCAGTAGAACACTGGGACAGGGGTTGACTGAAGCTTTCTTT.

At least ten counts were recorded for this clonotype. The chain couples TRBV6-1 to TRBJ1-2; D might be TRBD1 (5 bases). The CDR3 is 13 amino acids. Germline assignment: CDR1 MNHNS and CDR2 SASEGT. Trimming took off 5 bases at V and 7 bases at J, with 14 bases between the two ends. The CDR3 region is CASSRQPRGGYTF. In DNA form, the CDR3 reads TGTGCCAGCAGTCGACAGCCTCGGGGTGGCTACACCTTC.

This clonotype was detected many times. The chain couples TRBV29-1 to TRBJ1-2; possibly TRBD1 for D (6 bases). Trimming took off 4 bases at V and 4 bases at J, with 10 bases between the two ends. Germline V CDR1 and CDR2: SQVTM, ANQGSEA. This CDR3 contains 12 residues. The CDR3: CSVGQEPYGYTF. In DNA, the CDR3 is TGCAGCGTTGGACAGGAACCCTATGGCTACACCTTC.

This clonotype was seen just once. Since the CDR3 does not end with the conserved phenylalanine or tryptophan, this likely comes from a read error. This chain joins TRBV18 and TRBJ1-2; no clear D. Trimming cost V 0 bases and J 1 base, with 12 bases left between them. This CDR3 spans 16 amino acids. The germline V gene encodes CDR1 KGHSH and CDR2 LQKENI. CDR3: CASSPPGSRNNYGYTV. CDR3 nucleotide sequence: TGTGCCAGCTCACCACCGGGGTCTAGGAATAACTATGGCTACACCGTC.